This T cell receptor beta chain is from a study of beta chain features in type 1 diabetes. Study-wide points: Sequencing of cDNA might inflate the share of cells that strongly express TCR.

As to this clone: What it binds is unknown.

The CDR3 contains 13 residues. From germline, CDR1 is SGHNT and CDR2 YYREEE (reference sequence). V dropped 4 bases and J dropped 5 bases, with 12 bases sitting between them. The study reverse transcribed the entire isolated RNA, so it sequenced expressed TCRB transcripts. Produced via immunoSEQ multiplex PCR; TCRdb's table is partial and in-frame only. The sample has some 410,000 clones, 9.5% to 12% seen once. The sequencing input was naive CD4+ T cells from blood. This sequence originates from a woman under 30 in good health. The chain combines TRBV5-4 with TRBJ2-5, with D maybe TRBD1 (6 bases). The DNA for the CDR3 is TGTGCCAGCAGCATGGGGGCTACGGAGACCCAGTACTTC. It translates to CASSMGATETQYF.